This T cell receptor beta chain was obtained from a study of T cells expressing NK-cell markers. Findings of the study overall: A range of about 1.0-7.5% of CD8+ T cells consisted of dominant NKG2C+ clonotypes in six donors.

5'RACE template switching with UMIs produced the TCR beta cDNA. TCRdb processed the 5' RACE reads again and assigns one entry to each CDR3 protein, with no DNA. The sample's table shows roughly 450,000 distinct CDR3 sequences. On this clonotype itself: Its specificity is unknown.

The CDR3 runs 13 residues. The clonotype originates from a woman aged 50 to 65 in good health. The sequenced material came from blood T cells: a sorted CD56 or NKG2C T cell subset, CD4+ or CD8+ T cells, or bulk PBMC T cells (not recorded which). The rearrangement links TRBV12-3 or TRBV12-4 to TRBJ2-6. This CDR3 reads CASTEGGANVLTF.